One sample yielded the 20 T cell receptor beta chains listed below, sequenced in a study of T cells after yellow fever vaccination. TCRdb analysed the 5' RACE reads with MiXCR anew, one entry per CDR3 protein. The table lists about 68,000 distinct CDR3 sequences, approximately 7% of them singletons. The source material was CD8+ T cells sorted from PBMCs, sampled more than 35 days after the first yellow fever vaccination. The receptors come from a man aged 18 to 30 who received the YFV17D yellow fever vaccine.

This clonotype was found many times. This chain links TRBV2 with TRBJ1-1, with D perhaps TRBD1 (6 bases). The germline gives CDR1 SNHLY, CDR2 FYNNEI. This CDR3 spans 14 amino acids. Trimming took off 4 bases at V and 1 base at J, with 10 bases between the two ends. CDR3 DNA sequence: TGTGCCAGCAGTGGTGGCAGGGGGAACACTGAAGCTTTCTTT. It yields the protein CASSGGRGNTEAFF.

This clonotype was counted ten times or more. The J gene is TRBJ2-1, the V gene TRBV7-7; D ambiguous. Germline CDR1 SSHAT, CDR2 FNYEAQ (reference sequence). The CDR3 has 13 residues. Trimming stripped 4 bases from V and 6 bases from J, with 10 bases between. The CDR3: CASSYGPSNEQFF. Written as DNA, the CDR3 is TGTGCCAGCAGCTACGGGCCTTCCAATGAGCAGTTCTTC.

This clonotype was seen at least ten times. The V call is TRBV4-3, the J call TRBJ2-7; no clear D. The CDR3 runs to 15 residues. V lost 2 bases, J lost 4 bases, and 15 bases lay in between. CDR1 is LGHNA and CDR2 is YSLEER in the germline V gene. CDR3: CASSQILGLRYEQYF. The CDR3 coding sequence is TGCGCCAGCAGCCAAATTTTGGGTTTGCGGTACGAGCAGTACTTC.

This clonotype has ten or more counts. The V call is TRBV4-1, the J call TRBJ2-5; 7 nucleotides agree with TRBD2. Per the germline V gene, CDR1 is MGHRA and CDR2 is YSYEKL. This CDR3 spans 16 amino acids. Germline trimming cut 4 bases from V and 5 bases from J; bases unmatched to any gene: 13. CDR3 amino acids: CASSLGQLAVMETQYF. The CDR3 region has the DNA TGCGCCAGCAGCCTCGGCCAGCTAGCGGTGATGGAGACCCAGTACTTC.

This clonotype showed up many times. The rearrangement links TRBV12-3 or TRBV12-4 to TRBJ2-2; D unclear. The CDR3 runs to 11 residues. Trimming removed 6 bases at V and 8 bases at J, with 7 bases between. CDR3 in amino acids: CASSVTGELFF. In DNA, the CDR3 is TGTGCCAGCAGCGTGACGGGGGAGCTGTTTTTT.

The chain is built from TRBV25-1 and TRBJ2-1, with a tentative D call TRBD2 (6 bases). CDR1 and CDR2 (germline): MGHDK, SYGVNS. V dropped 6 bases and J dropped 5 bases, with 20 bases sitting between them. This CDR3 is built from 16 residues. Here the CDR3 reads CASSPLGGFGNNEQFF. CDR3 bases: TGTGCCAGCAGCCCCCTTGGAGGGTTTGGAAACAATGAGCAGTTCTTC.

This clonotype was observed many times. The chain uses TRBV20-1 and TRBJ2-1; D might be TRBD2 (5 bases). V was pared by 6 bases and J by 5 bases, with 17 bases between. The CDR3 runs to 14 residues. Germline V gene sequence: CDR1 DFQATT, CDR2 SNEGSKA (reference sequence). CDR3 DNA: TGCAGTGCGCTCGGAGGCGGAGTTCACAATGAGCAGTTCTTC. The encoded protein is CSALGGGVHNEQFF.

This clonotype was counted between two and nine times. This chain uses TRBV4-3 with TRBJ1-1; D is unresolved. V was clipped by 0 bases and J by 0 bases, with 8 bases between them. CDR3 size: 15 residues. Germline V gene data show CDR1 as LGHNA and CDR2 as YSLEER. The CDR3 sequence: CASSQERYLNTEAFF. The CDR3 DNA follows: TGCGCCAGCAGCCAAGAAAGGTACCTGAACACTGAAGCTTTCTTT.

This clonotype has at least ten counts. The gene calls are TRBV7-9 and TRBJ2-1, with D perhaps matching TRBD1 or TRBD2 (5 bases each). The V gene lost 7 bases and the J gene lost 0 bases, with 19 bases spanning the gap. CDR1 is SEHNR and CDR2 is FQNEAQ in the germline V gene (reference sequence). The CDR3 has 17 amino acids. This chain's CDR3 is CASIQGEWGSSYNEQFF. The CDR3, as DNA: TGTGCCAGCATCCAAGGGGAGTGGGGGAGCTCCTACAATGAGCAGTTCTTC.

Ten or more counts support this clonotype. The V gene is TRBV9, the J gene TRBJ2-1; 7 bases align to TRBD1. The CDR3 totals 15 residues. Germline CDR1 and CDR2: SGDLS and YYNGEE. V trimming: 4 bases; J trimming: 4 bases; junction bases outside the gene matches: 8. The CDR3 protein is CASSPWAGGYNEQFF. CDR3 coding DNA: TGTGCCAGCAGCCCCTGGGCAGGGGGTTACAATGAGCAGTTCTTC.

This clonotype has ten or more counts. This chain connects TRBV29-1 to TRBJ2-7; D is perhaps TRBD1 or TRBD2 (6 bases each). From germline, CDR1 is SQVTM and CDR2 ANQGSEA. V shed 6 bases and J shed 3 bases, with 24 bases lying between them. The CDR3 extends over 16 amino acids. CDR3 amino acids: CSVAGSTGRALYEQYF. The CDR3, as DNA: TGCAGCGTGGCGGGATCGACAGGCCGGGCCCTCTACGAGCAGTACTTC.

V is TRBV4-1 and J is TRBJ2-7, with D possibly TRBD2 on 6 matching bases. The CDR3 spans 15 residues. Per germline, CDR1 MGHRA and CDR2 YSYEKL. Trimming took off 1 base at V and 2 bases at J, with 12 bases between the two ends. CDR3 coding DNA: TGCGCCAGCAGCCAAGTGACGGCGGGGACCTACGAGCAGTACTTC. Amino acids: CASSQVTAGTYEQYF.

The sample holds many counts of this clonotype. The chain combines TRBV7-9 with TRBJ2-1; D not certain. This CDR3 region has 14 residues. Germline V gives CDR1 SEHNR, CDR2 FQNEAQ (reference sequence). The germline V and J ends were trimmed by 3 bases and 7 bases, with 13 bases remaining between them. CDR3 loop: CASSLIAPGNEQFF. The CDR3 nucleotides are TGTGCCAGCAGCTTGATCGCACCCGGGAATGAGCAGTTCTTC.

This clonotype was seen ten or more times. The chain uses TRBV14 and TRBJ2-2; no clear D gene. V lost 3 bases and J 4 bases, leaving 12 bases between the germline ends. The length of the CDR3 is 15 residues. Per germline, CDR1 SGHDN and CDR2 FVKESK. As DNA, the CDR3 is TGTGCCAGCAGCCATACCCCCCCCTCCACCGGGGAGCTGTTTTTT. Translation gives CASSHTPPSTGELFF.

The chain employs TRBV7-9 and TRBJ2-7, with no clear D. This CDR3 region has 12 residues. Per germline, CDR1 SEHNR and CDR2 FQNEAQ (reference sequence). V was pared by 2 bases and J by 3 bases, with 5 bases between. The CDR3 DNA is TGTGCCAGCAGCTTACGAGGCTACGAGCAGTACTTC. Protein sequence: CASSLRGYEQYF. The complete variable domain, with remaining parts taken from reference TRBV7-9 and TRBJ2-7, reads DTGVSQNPRHKITKRGQNVTFRCDPISEHNRLYWYRQTLGQGPEFLTYFQNEAQLEKSRLLSDRFSAERPKGSFSTLEIQRTEQGDSAMYLCASSLRGYEQYFGPGTRLTVT.

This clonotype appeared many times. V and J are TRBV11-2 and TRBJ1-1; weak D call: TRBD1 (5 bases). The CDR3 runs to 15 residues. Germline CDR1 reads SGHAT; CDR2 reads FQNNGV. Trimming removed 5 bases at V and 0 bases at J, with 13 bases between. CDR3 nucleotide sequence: TGTGCCAGCAGCCCGGCAGGGATCATGAACACTGAAGCTTTCTTT. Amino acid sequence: CASSPAGIMNTEAFF.

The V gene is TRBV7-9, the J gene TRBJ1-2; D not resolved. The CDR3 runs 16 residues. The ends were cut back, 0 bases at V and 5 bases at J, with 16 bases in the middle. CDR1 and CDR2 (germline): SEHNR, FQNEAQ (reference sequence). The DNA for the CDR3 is TGTGCCAGCAGCTTAGCAGGCGGTGGTTCGGTGTATGGCTACACCTTC. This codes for CASSLAGGGSVYGYTF. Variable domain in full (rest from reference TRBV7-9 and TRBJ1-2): DTGVSQNPRHKITKRGQNVTFRCDPISEHNRLYWYRQTLGQGPEFLTYFQNEAQLEKSRLLSDRFSAERPKGSFSTLEIQRTEQGDSAMYLCASSLAGGGSVYGYTFGSGTRLTVV.

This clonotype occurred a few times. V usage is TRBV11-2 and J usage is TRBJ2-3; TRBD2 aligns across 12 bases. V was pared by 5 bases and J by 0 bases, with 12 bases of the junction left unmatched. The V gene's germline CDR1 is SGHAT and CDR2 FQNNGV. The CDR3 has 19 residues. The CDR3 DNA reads TGTGCCAGCAGCCCCCGACTAGCGGGGGACTTCTCTAGCACAGATACGCAGTATTTT. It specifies CASSPRLAGDFSSTDTQYF.

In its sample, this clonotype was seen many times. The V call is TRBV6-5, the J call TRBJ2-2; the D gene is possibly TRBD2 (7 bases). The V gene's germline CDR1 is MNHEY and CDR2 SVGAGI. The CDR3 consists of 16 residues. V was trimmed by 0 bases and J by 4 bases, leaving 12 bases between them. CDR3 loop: CASSYSSRGGTGELFF. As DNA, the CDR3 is TGTGCCAGCAGTTACTCGAGTAGGGGGGGCACCGGGGAGCTGTTTTTT.

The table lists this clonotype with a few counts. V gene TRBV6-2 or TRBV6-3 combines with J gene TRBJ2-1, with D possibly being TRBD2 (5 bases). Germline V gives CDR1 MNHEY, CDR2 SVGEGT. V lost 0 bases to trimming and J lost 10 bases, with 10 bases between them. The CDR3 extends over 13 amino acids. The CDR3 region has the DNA TGTGCCAGCAGTTACTCGAGACCGGGGGAGCAGTTCTTC. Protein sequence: CASSYSRPGEQFF.